This entry concerns a single T cell receptor beta chain. What antigen it recognizes has not been identified. One base away there is no much larger clone; base qualities are not given. In total, just over 650 healthy bone marrow donors made up the cohort. At the time of sampling, all cohort members were nominally healthy, though unrecorded immune exposures were likely present. The donor was CMV seronegative and was included in the group of a few hundred seronegative cohort members. A peripheral blood sample was provided by each donor, and peripheral blood mononuclear cells were used for TCR beta sequencing. Genomic DNA was extracted from the blood cell samples with the Qiagen DNeasy Blood Extraction Kit. The entry originates in a study of cytomegalovirus exposure and HLA in healthy donors (dated by TCRdb to the late 2010s). Some background on the complete study: According to an earlier analysis of a few hundred of the donors, 150 million to 200 million T cells yielded 90 million to 140 million unique TCR beta sequences and approximately 300 Gb of sequence data. Around 330 gigabases of sequencing data and around 90 million unique TCR sequences made up an early release that covered about 640 HLA-typed donors. The genetic ancestry cluster associated with self-reported Caucasian donors included around four fifths of the approximately 430 genotyped donors. The aim of the study was to test whether cataloging public T cell receptors could identify signatures of past pathogen exposure. The T cell repertoires of around 730 subjects were profiled by immunosequencing and related to cytomegalovirus serostatus. A separate validation cohort of 90 to 150 different subjects was used in addition to the roughly 670-subject first cohort. High-throughput TCR immunosequencing, statistical association of individual TCRs with disease status, and machine learning were combined to predict cytomegalovirus infection status. To study patterns of TCR occurrence, a later analysis re-analyzed previously published TCR beta repertoires from 666 donors and added high-resolution HLA genotyping. In the later analysis, no new phenotypic data were used to find candidate immune exposures; instead, reliance was placed on TCR beta sequences and their occurrence across donors. An earlier analysis of 587 of the donors used high-throughput TCR beta sequencing to judge whether each TCR beta V gene segment behaved as functional or pseudogenic. Alongside the repertoire data, information on donor age, sex, ethnicity and CMV serostatus was compiled. Genome-wide SNP genotypes for about 60% of the roughly 700 donors were used in a later genetic analysis, which treated that subset as a discovery cohort. Every repertoire in the discovery cohort had been generated on one and the same sequencing platform. Class I and class II HLA loci were covered by the typing at four-digit resolution. The number of typed donors differed by locus: about 620-640 for A, B, C, DRB1 and DQB1; about 520 for DQA1; 600 to 610 for DPA1; and some 470 for DPB1. Roughly 5 DR-DQ haplotypes were treated as single units for association and clustering because of strong linkage in the cohort. Across about 370 genotyped donors of the cohort, an average of roughly 230,000 unique TCR beta nucleotide sequences per donor were sequenced, and roughly a sixth of those sequences were non-productive. Paper-wide results and their limitations: Linkage disequilibrium might explain the correlated functional status among segregating V segments, but an unknown experimental factor could not be excluded. The study gave a list of 150 to 200 TCR beta chains associated with cytomegalovirus. A few of the identified cytomegalovirus-associated TCR beta chains were confirmed in vitro to be specific for cytomegalovirus antigens. For the cohort, immune exposure information was limited to CMV serostatus. The authors suggested that the approach could potentially be extended to other disease states and immunological phenotypes. In a later analysis, HLA-associated TCR beta chains were found to be more clonally expanded and to have lower generation probabilities than equally common non-associated chains. In a later genetic analysis, fewer N-insertions in productive TCRs were reported among donors in an Asian-associated ancestry cluster than the roughly 640-donor mean. The presence/absence analyses assumed that sequencing depth was roughly uniform across donors, and that assumption may not be true. The classifier was reported to diagnose cytomegalovirus status with high specificity and sensitivity in both the original and validation cohorts. A further reported finding was that TCR beta sequences accurately predicted the HLA-A and HLA-B alleles for most subjects in the first cohort. Strong co-occurrence of HLA alleles, especially DR and DQ, made assigning TCR associations to individual alleles difficult. In a later analysis, several top co-occurrence clusters were reported to appear linked to parvovirus B19, influenza, CMV and Epstein-Barr virus. A cluster of highly shared sequence variants was judged likely to be a technical artifact of the sequencing pipeline. According to a later analysis, most CMV-associated TCR beta chains appeared to be HLA-restricted, and the HLA associations seemed to be driven largely by CMV exposure. Because the 87-base-pair reads could not distinguish some IMGT-functional V segments, including TRBV6-2 and TRBV6-3, those segments were excluded. While some public TCRs were present in many individuals, most TCR sequences turned up only very rarely across donors. According to a later analysis, TCR association rates differed among HLA loci, with DRB1 alleles showing the most associated TCRs and HLA-C alleles showing the fewest. Because some donors lacked HLA typing at each locus, the association tests relied only on the typed subset. In this cohort, only TCR beta chains were sequenced, and detectable features were limited by the absence of alpha or paired-chain data. In an earlier analysis of fewer than 750 of the donors, most TCR beta V segments were observed in productive rearrangements about 87% or about 30% of the time, broadly matching IMGT annotations. Because counts were too low, seventeen rarely observed V segments, including chromosome 9 orphons, were excluded from the earlier analysis of 587 of the donors. A later genetic analysis associated a missense DCLRE1C variant with V-gene and J-gene trimming of TCR beta chains, and an independent cohort replicated the association. In a later analysis, 16,951 TCR beta sequences were associated with specific HLA alleles at a false discovery rate of 0.05.

Receptor amplification or capture employed the immunoSEQ multiplex PCR assay. The multiplex PCR relied on a mix of 60 forward primers for TCR Vbeta segments and 13 reverse primers for TCR Jbeta segments. A multiplex PCR assay on genomic DNA amplified the CDR3 region of rearranged TCR beta genes. The Illumina HiSeq System was used to sequence the amplified TCR beta libraries as 87-base-pair reads. As for the original processing: In a later analysis, roughly 80 million unique TCR beta chains were counted across the 650 to 700 repertoires, and some 10 million of these chains were shared by at least two donors. A nearest-neighbor algorithm error-corrected the raw reads and collapsed the reads into unique sequences, merging closely related sequences to remove PCR and sequencing errors. To assign V, D and J gene segments, CDR3 sequences were aligned to IMGT reference sequences. For a sequence to be retained, a match of at least six nucleotides to both a V gene segment and a J gene segment was required. A rearrangement counted as productive if the CDR3 had no stop codons and remained in frame with V and J, and every other rearrangement counted as non-productive. CDR3 was defined by IMGT convention, running from the second conserved V-encoded cysteine to the conserved J-encoded phenylalanine. The earlier analysis of about 560 of the donors excluded any sequence lacking an unambiguous match to a single V gene segment. An earlier analysis of approximately 590 of the donors called V segments functional above 56.7% productive rearrangements and segregating when the between-donor standard deviation exceeded 5%. To diagnose cytomegalovirus status from the catalog of TCR beta chain sequences, a statistical classification framework was built. In a later analysis, V and J genes were assigned by comparing TCR nucleotide sequences against IMGT/GENE-DB human TR gene sequences. Using the TCRdist pipeline, a later analysis assigned CDR3 sequences along with most-parsimonious VDJ recombination scenarios. In a later analysis, each TCR beta chain was defined by its CDR3 amino acid sequence together with its V-gene family, and reads without a unique V-gene family were excluded. In a later analysis, fewer than 650 highly shared, low-generation-probability nucleotide sequences were removed to address suspected cross-contamination and a sequencing artifact. In a later analysis, a clonal expansion index for each public chain was calculated from normalized within-repertoire ranks of inferred template counts. In a later analysis, generation probabilities were computed with a VDJ recombination model fitted to out-of-frame rearrangements, and the resulting probabilities were checked against IGoR. Hypergeometric tests were used in a later analysis to score TCR-TCR, TCR-HLA and TCR-CMV co-occurrence, with a repertoire-size bias correction applied to the TCR pairs. In a later analysis, false discovery rates were estimated by permuting HLA or CMV assignments 20 times. In a later analysis, co-occurring TCRs were grouped with DBSCAN, and TCRdist sequence similarity was added when clustering was performed within HLA-allele-positive subsets. Repertoires with fewer than 30,000 or more than 120,000 public chains, plus five repertoires with anomalous nucleotide sharing, were excluded from co-occurrence clustering. TCRdb's version of the immuneACCESS table is confined to in-frame rearrangements and falls short of the full clone set. An unresolved V gene accounts for under half of the shortfall where checked; the remainder is of unknown origin. The DNA gave D and trimming, while V, J and clone size come from that table. Across this sample there are about 210,000 clones, with about 75% seen only once. The ten largest clones represent approximately 1.8% of the sample.

The V and J ends are trimmed by 0 bases and 2 bases, leaving 5 bases between them. Reading from cysteine to phenylalanine, the CDR3 counts 15 amino acids. Kept here is only the CDR3 DNA, which spans 45 bases and is read in frame from base 1. The germline V gene gives CDR1 as MNHEY and CDR2 as SVGAGI. This clonotype was sampled from a male donor in good health and CMV-seronegative. Recombination connected TRBV6-5 to TRBJ2-6; the D gene assignment is ambiguous. Sequencing input: PBMCs. The CDR3 protein is CASSYSEAGANVLTF. The nucleotides read TGTGCCAGCAGTTACTCAGAGGCTGGGGCCAACGTCCTGACTTTC.